The entry that follows covers one T cell receptor beta chain sequence. Its specificity is unknown. At one end, the junction sequence differs from germline, possibly due to a read error. Co-extraction of RNA and DNA was performed on about 18-30 mg of unsorted bulk tissue. The CDR3 runs to 18 residues. Germline CDR1 is MGHDK and CDR2 is SYGVNS. The sample originates from a study of tumor-infiltrating lymphocytes in primary liver carcinoma. Findings of the study overall: Tumors had a significantly higher top-250-clone fraction than blood (p = 0.039).

Using a constant-region primer together with ProtoScript II reverse transcriptase, TCR beta cDNA was made from about 500 ng of total RNA. Generation of the TCR beta libraries relied on three nested multiplex PCR rounds using slightly modified ARM-PCR. A C-beta reverse primer and TRBV1-TRBV30 forward primers served in each of the first two PCR rounds, at ten to eleven cycles apiece. TCRdb recomputed calls from the multiplex PCR reads with MiXCR, one row per CDR3 protein. Of tens of thousands of distinct CDR3 sequences listed, 55% to 75% are singletons. The chain uses TRBV25-1 and TRBJ2-5; tentatively, D is TRBD1 or TRBD2 (5 bases each). This clonotype originated in a man aged 40-49 years with primary liver carcinoma and hepatitis B virus infection. Sequencing was carried out using liver tumor tissue from sampling region 2. The subset is: tumor region T2, inferior pole. CDR3 residues: CASIEKLAGTNTRETQYF. Written as DNA, the CDR3 is TGTGCCAGCATTGAAAAGCTAGCCGGGACCAACACCAGGGAGACCCAGTACTTC.